This T cell receptor beta chain was found in a study of PD-L1 blockade in urothelial cancer. Method: immunoSEQ multiplex PCR; TCRdb's copy keeps in-frame clones and lacks some. The table shows some 43,000 clones, with 80% occurring only once. This CDR3 comprises 14 residues. Between the trimmed V and J ends, which lost 3 bases and 2 bases, there was a span of 11 bases. Germline loops: CDR1 SGHKS, CDR2 YYEKEE (reference sequence). This sample's time point: pretreatment peripheral blood. This TCR was sampled from a man aged 55 to 70 with urothelial cancer. The input for sequencing was PBMCs, taken around atezolizumab (anti-PD-L1) treatment. V is TRBV5-5 and J is TRBJ1-2; D perhaps matches TRBD1 (5 bases). The CDR3 loop reads CASSSDKPNYGYTF. The CDR3, as DNA: TGTGCCAGCAGCTCGGACAAGCCAAACTATGGCTACACCTTC.